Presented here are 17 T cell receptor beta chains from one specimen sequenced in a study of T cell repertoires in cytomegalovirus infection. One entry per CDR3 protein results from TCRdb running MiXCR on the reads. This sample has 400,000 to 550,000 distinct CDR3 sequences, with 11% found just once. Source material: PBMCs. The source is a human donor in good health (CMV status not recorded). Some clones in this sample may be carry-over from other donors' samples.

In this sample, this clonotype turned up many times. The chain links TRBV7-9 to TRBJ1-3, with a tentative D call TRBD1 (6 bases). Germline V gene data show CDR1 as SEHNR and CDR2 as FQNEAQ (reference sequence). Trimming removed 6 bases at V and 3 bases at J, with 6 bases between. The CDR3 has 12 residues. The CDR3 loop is CASRDSGNTIYF. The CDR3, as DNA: TGTGCCAGCAGGGACAGTGGAAACACCATATATTTT. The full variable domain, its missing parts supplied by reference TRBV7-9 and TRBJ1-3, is DTGVSQNPRHKITKRGQNVTFRCDPISEHNRLYWYRQTLGQGPEFLTYFQNEAQLEKSRLLSDRFSAERPKGSFSTLEIQRTEQGDSAMYLCASRDSGNTIYFGEGSWLTVV.

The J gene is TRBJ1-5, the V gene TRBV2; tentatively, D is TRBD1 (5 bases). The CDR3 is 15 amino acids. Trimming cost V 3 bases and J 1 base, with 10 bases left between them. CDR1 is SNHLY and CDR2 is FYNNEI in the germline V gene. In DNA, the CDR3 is TGTGCCAGCAGTGACGAGTGGGGCAGCAATCAGCCCCAGCATTTT. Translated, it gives CASSDEWGSNQPQHF.

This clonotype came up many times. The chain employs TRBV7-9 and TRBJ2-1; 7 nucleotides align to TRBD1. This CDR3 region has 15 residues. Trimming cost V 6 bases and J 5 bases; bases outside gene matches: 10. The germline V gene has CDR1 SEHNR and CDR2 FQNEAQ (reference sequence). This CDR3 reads CASSFGTGQHNEQFF. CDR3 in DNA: TGTGCCAGCAGTTTTGGGACGGGACAGCACAATGAGCAGTTCTTC. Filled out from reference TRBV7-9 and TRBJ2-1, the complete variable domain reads DTGVSQNPRHKITKRGQNVTFRCDPISEHNRLYWYRQTLGQGPEFLTYFQNEAQLEKSRLLSDRFSAERPKGSFSTLEIQRTEQGDSAMYLCASSFGTGQHNEQFFGPGTRLTVL.

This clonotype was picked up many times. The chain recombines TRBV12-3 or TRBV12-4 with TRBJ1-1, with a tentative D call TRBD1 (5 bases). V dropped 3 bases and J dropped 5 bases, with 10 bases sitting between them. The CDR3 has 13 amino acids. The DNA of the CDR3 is TGTGCCAGCAGTTTTTCAGGGAGAACTGAAGCTTTCTTT. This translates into CASSFSGRTEAFF.

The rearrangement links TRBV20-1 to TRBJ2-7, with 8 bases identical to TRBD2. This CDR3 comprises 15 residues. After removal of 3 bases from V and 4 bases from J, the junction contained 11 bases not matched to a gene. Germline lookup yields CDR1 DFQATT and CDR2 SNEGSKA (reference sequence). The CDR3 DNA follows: TGCAGTGCTAGCCCCGAAGCGGGGGCCAGGTACGAGCAGTACTTC. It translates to CSASPEAGARYEQYF.

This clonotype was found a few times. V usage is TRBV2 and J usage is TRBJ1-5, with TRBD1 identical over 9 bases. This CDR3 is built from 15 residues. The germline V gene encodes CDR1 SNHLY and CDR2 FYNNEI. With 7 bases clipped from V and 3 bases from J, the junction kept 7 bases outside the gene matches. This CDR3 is CASTTGQGFNQPQHF. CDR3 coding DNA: TGTGCCAGCACCACGGGACAGGGATTCAATCAGCCCCAGCATTTT.

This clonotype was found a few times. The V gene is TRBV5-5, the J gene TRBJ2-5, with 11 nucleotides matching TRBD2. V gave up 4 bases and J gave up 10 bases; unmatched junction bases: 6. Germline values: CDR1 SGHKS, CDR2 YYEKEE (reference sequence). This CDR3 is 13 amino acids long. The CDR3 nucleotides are TGTGCCAGCAGCCGCGGGACTAGCGGAAACCAGTACTTC. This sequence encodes CASSRGTSGNQYF. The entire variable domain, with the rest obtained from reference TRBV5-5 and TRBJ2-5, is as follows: DAGVTQSPTHLIKTRGQQVTLRCSPISGHKSVSWYQQVLGQGPQFIFQYYEKEERGRGNFPDRFSARQFPNYSSELNVNALLLGDSALYLCASSRGTSGNQYFGPGTRLLVL.

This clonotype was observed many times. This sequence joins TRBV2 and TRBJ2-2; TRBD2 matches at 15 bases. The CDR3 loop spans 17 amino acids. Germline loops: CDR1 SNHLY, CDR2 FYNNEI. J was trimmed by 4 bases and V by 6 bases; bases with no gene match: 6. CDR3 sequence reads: CASSPGLAGGITGELFF. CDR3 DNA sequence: TGTGCCAGCAGCCCGGGACTAGCGGGAGGAATCACCGGGGAGCTGTTTTTT.

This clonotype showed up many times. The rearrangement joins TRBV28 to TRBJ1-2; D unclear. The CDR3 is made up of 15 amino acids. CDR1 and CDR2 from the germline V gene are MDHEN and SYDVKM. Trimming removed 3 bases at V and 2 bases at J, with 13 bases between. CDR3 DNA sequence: TGTGCCAGCAGTTTCATTGGGGTAGCGAACTATGGCTACACCTTC. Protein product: CASSFIGVANYGYTF.

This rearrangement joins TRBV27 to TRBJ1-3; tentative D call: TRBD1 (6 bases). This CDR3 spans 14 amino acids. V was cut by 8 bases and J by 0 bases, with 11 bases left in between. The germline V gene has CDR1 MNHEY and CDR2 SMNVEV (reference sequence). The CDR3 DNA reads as TGTGCCAGCGGCGACAGGAGCTCTGGAAACACCATATATTTT. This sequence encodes CASGDRSSGNTIYF.

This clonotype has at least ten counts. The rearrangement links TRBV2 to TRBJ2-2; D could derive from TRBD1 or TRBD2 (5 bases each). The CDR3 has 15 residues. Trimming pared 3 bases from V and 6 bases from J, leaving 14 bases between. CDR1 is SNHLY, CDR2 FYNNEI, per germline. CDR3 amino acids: CASSEGTKIAGELFF. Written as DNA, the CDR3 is TGTGCCAGCAGTGAGGGGACCAAAATTGCCGGGGAGCTGTTTTTT. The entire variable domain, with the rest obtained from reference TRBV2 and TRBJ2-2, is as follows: EPEVTQTPSHQVTQMGQEVILRCVPISNHLYFYWYRQILGQKVEFLVSFYNNEISEKSEIFDDQFSVERPDGSNFTLKIRSTKLEDSAMYFCASSEGTKIAGELFFGEGSRLTVL.

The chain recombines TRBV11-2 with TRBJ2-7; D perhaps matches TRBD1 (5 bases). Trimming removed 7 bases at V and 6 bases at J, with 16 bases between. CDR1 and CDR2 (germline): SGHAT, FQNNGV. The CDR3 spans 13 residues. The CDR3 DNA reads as TGTGCCAGCACCACGTACCAAAGGGGCGAGCAGTACTTC. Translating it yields CASTTYQRGEQYF.

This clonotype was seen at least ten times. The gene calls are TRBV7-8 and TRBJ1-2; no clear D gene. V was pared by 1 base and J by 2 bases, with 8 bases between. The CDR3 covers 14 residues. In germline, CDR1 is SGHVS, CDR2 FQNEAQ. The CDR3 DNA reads TGTGCCAGCAGCTTAGGCTCCAGCAACTATGGCTACACCTTC. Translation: CASSLGSSNYGYTF.

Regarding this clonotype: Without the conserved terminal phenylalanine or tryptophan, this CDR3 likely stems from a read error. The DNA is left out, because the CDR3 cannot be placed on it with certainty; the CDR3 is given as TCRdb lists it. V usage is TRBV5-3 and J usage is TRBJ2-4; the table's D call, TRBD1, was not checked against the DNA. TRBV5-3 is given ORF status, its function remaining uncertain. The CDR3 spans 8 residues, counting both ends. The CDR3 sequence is CAREVGAE.

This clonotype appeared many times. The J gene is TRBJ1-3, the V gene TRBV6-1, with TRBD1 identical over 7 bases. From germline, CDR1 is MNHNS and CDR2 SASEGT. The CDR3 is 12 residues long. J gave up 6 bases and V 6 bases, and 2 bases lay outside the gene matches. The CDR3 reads CASRTGQNTIYF. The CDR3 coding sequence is TGTGCCAGCAGGACAGGGCAAAACACCATATATTTT.

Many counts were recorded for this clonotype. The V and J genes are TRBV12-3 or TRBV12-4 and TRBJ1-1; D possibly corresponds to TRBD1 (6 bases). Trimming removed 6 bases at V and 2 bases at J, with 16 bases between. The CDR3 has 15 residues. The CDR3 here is CASSRSWGGNTEAFF. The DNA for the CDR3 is TGTGCCAGCAGCCGCTCATGGGGGGGCAACACTGAAGCTTTCTTT.

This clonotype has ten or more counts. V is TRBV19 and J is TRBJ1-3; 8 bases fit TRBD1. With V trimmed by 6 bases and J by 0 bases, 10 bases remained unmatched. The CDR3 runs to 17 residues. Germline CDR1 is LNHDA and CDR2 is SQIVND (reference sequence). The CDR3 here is CASSRGQGLSSGNTIYF. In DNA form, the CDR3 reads TGTGCCAGTAGCCGTGGACAGGGTCTGAGCTCTGGAAACACCATATATTTT. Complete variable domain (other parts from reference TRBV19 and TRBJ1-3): DGGITQSPKYLFRKEGQNVTLSCEQNLNHDAMYWYRQDPGQGLRLIYYSQIVNDFQKGDIAEGYSVSREKKESFPLTVTSAQKNPTAFYLCASSRGQGLSSGNTIYFGEGSWLTVV.